This TCR beta chain comes out of a study of molecular identifiers for immune sequencing clone quantification. Each CDR3 protein gets one entry after TCRdb re-called the PCR reads with MiXCR. There are about 640,000 distinct CDR3 sequences in the sample; 15% to 20% occur only once, and 0.85% lies in the top ten. Trimming took off 2 bases at V and 3 bases at J, with 13 bases between the two ends. Germline V gene lookup returns CDR1 MNHEY and CDR2 SVGEGT. This CDR3 region has 15 residues. The table lists this clonotype with a few counts. The V gene is TRBV6-2 or TRBV6-3, the J gene TRBJ1-1; D may be TRBD1 (5 bases). The receptor was isolated from a human donor in good health. Some libraries in this study had Jurkat cell RNA spiked in. The source material was naive CD8+ T cells from blood, with Jurkat cell RNA spiked in. Subset noted: FACS-sorted CD8+CD4-CCR7+CD45RA+ naive T cells. CDR3 loop: CASSYPLGGDTEAFF. The CDR3 DNA reads as TGTGCCAGCAGTTACCCCCTCGGGGGGGACACTGAAGCTTTCTTT.